These 3 T cell receptor beta chains came from one sample sequenced in a study of blood T cell repertoires in COVID-19. TCRdb keeps only in-frame clones here, not all; method: immunoSEQ multiplex PCR. The table includes nearly 200,000 clones, 70% to 90% detected once. The sequenced sample consisted of peripheral blood. The receptors originated from a man between 60 and 75 years old with COVID-19, enrolled during active disease.

This clone was counted between two and nine times. The genes are TRBV11-2 and TRBJ2-1, with D uncertain. V lost 0 bases, J lost 9 bases, and 9 bases lay in between. The length of the CDR3 is 13 residues. Germline V gene lookup returns CDR1 SGHAT and CDR2 FQNNGV. CDR3 sequence (DNA): TGTGCCAGCAGCTTAGATCCGACTTCTGAGCAGTTCTTC. This sequence encodes CASSLDPTSEQFF. The variable domain in full, with the rest retrieved from reference TRBV11-2 and TRBJ2-1, is EAGVAQSPRYKIIEKRQSVAFWCNPISGHATLYWYQQILGQGPKLLIQFQNNGVVDDSQLPKDRFSAERLKGVDSTLKIQPAKLEDSAVYLCASSLDPTSEQFFGPGTRLTVL.

Only a few counts were recorded for this clone. The gene calls are TRBV28 and TRBJ1-2; 7 nucleotides align to TRBD1. This CDR3 contains 15 residues. The V and J ends lost 2 bases and 2 bases, in that order; junction bases with no gene match: 5. The V gene's germline CDR1 is MDHEN and CDR2 SYDVKM. For the CDR3, the DNA is TGTGCCAGCAGTTTAGTCGGGACAGCCAACTATGGCTACACCTTC. This encodes CASSLVGTANYGYTF.

This chain joins TRBV28 and TRBJ2-7; weak D call: TRBD2 (5 bases). Trimming removed 6 bases at V and 2 bases at J, with 23 bases between. Germline V gene lookup returns CDR1 MDHEN and CDR2 SYDVKM. This CDR3 comprises 17 residues. CDR3 bases: TGTGCCAGCAGACGGGTCCGAAACTCCGACGGGGCCTACGAGCAGTACTTC. Amino acids: CASRRVRNSDGAYEQYF.